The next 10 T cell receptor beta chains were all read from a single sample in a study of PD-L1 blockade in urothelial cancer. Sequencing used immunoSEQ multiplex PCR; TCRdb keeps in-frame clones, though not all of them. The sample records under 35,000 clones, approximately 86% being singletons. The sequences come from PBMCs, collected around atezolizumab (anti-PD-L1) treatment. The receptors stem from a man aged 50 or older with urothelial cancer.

The CDR3 protein is CASSVPGGGNTIYF. CDR3 bases: TGTGCCAGCAGCGTCCCCGGGGGAGGAAACACCATATATTTT. The rearrangement links TRBV9 to TRBJ1-3; perhaps TRBD1 as D (5 bases). V was trimmed by 2 bases and J by 4 bases, leaving 10 bases between them. Germline V gives CDR1 SGDLS, CDR2 YYNGEE. This CDR3 is built from 14 residues.

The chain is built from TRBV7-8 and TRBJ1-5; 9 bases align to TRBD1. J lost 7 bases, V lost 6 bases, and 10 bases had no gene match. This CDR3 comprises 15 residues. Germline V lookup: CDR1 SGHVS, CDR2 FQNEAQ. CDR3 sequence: CASSRSQGAGQPQHF. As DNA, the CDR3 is TGTGCCAGCAGTCGCTCACAGGGGGCGGGACAGCCCCAGCATTTT.

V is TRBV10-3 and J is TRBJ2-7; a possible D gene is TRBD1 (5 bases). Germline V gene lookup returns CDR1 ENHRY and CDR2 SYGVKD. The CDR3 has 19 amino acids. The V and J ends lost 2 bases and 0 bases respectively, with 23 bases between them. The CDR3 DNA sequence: TGTGCCATCAGTGAGCGAAGGCCCGACAGCCCGCCACCCTCCTACGAGCAGTACTTC. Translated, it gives CAISERRPDSPPPSYEQYF.

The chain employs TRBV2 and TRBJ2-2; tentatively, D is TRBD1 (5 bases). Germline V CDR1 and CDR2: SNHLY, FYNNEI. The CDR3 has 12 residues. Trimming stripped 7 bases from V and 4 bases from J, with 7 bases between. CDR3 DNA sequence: TGTGCCAGCAATGGGGCCACCGGGGAGCTGTTTTTT. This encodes CASNGATGELFF.

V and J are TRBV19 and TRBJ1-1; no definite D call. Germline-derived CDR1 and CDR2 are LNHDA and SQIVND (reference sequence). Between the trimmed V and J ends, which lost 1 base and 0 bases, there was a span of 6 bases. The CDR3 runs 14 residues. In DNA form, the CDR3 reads TGTGCCAGTAGTATAGTTGCAGTGAACACTGAAGCTTTCTTT. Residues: CASSIVAVNTEAFF.

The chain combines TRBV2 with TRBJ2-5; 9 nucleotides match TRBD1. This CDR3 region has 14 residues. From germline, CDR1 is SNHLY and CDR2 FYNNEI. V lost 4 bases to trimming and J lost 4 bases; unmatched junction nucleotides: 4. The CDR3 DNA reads TGTGCCAGCAGTGTACAGGGGGCGTCAGAGACCCAGTACTTC. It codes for CASSVQGASETQYF.

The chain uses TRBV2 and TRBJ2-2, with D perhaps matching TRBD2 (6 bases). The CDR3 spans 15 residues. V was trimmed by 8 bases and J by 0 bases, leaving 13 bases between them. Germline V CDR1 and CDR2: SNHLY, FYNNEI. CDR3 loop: CASERRGSNTGELFF. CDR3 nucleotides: TGTGCCAGCGAGAGGAGGGGATCGAACACCGGGGAGCTGTTTTTT.

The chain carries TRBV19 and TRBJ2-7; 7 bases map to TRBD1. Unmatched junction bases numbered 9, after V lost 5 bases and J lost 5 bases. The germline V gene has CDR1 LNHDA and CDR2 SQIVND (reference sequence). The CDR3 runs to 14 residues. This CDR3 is CASSPTGVAHEQYF. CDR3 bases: TGTGCCAGTAGTCCCACAGGGGTTGCCCACGAGCAGTACTTC. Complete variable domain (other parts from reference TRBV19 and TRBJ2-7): DGGITQSPKYLFRKEGQNVTLSCEQNLNHDAMYWYRQDPGQGLRLIYYSQIVNDFQKGDIAEGYSVSREKKESFPLTVTSAQKNPTAFYLCASSPTGVAHEQYFGPGTRLTVT.

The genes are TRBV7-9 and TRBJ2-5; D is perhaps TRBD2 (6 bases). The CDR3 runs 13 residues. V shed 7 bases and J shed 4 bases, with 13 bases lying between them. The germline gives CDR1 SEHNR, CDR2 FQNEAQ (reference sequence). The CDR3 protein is CASTEVGGETQYF. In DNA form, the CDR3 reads TGTGCCAGCACCGAGGTGGGGGGAGAGACCCAGTACTTC.

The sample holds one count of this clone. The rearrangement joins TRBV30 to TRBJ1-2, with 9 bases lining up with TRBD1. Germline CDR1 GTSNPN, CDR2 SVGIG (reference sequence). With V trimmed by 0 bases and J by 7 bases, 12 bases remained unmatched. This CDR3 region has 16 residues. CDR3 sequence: CAWSVGGQQGAGGYTF. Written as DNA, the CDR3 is TGTGCCTGGAGTGTAGGCGGCCAACAGGGGGCCGGTGGCTACACCTTC. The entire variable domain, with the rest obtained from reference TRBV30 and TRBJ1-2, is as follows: SQTIHQWPATLVQPVGSPLSLECTVEGTSNPNLYWYRQAAGRGLQLLFYSVGIGQISSEVPQNLSASRPQDRQFILSSKKLLLSDSGFYLCAWSVGGQQGAGGYTFGSGTRLTVV.